The subject of this entry is one TCR beta chain. The CDR3 is 16 amino acids. Trimming removed 4 bases from V and 0 bases from J; junction bases left unmatched: 6. Germline-derived CDR1 and CDR2 are LNHDA and SQIVND (reference sequence). This entry is derived from a study of OX40 agonist ivuxolimab in advanced cancers. TCRdb keeps only in-frame clones here, not all; method: immunoSEQ multiplex PCR. The sample includes tens of thousands of clones, more than 65% of them seen just once. Sequenced here: CD4+ or CD8+ T cells sorted from blood, sampled in a trial of the OX40 agonist ivuxolimab. The chain recombines TRBV19 with TRBJ1-1; 9 bases fit TRBD1. The clonotype originates from an adult with an advanced solid tumor such as melanoma, head and neck, liver or kidney cancer. The CDR3 DNA reads TGTGCCAGTAGTACCGGGACAGGGAACATGAACACTGAAGCTTTCTTT. Residues: CASSTGTGNMNTEAFF.